This T cell receptor beta chain derives from a study of radiation and T cells in renal cell carcinoma. This sample's time point: blood 4 weeks post-SBRT, at nephrectomy. Treatment noted: 15 Gy SBRT to primary tumor, nephrectomy 4 weeks later. CDR1 is SGHRS and CDR2 is YFSETQ in the germline V gene. V dropped 3 bases and J dropped 0 bases, with 4 bases sitting between them. This CDR3 contains 12 residues. TCRdb's table, derived via immunoSEQ multiplex PCR, lists solely in-frame clones and lacks some. This table has roughly 100,000 clones, 84% appearing once. This chain links TRBV5-1 with TRBJ2-7; the D is unclear. This clonotype originated in a man aged 60 to 69 with renal cell carcinoma. The specimen was blood, collected from a patient whose treatment included radiotherapy and nephrectomy. The CDR3 spells CASSSGSYEQYF. The DNA of the CDR3 is TGCGCCAGCAGCTCTGGCTCCTACGAGCAGTACTTC.